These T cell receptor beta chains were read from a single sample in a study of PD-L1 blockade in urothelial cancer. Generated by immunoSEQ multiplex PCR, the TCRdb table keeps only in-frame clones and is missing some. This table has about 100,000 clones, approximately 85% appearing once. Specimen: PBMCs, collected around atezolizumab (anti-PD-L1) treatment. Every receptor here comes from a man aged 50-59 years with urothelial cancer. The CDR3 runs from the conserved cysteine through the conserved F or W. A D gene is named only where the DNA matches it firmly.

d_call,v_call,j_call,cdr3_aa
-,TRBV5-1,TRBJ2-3,CASSYGLAPDTQYF
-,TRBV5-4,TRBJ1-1,CASSPGVRNTEAFF
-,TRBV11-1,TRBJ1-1,CASRSADTEAFF
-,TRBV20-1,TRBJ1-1,CSAPGGDEAFF
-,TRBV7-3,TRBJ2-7,CASSLSQGYEQYF
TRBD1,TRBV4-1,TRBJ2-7,CASSQDWDRAIYEQYF
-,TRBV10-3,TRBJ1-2,CAISEGARDYGYTF
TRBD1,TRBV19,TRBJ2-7,CASSIQTGDYEQYF
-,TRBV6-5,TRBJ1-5,CASREGGKNQPQHF
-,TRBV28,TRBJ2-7,CASSFNTRAPQYF
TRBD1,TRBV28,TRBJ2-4,CASSLIGTGNIQYF
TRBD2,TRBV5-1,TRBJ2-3,CASSPGRREGRFADTQYF
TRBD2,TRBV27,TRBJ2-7,CASSKSGRAYEQYF
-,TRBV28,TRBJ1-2,CASSLYPSGFTPYGYTF
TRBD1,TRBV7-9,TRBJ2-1,CASSSSSRQGAYNEQFF
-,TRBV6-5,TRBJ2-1,CASSYASKQFF
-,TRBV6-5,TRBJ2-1,CASSYYRGKNEQFF
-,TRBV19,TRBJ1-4,CAVSKQNPATNEKLFF
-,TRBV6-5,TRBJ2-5,CASSYGRHQETQYF
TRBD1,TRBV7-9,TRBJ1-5,CASSSSDRANQPQHF
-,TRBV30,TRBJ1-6,CAWCLGGTNYNSPLHF
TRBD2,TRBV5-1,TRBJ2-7,CASSRGREGGEQYF
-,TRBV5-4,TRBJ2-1,CASSLSPNEQFF
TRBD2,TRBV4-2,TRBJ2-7,CASSPPGLGGEQYF
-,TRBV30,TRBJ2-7,CAYTNPYEQYF
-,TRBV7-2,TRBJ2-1,CASSSSGDEQFF
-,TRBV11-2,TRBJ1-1,CASSLARGNTEAFF
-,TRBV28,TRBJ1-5,CASSGTNGNQPQHF
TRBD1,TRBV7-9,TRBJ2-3,CASSFSGGSSGDTQYF
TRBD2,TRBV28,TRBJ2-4,CASSLWTSGRELAKNIQYF
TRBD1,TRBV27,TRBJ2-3,CASSLQGATDTQYF
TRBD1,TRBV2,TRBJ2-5,CASSGQGVKGETQYF
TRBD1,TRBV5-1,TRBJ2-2,CASSRDRGLTGELFF
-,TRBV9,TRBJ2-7,CASSVKQASIYEQYF
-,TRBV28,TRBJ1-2,CASSFEDTYGYTF
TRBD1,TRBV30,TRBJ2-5,CAWSPDRGRAETQYF
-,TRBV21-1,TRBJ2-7,CASSPSGEQYF
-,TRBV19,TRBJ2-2,CASKKDLAPGELFF
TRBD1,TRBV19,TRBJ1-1,CASSPLTGRSAEAFF
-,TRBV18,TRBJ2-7,CASSPVEGSYEQYF
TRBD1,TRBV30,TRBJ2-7,CAWSRDSYEQYF
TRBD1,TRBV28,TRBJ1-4,CASLAQGGKLFF